This TCR beta chain was captured by sequencing in a study of shared clonotypes between healthy human individuals. Study-wide context: In total, the donors were a couple of women and three men aged 18 to 49. Per donor, three plates held CD4 naive cells, three held CD4 memory, two held CD8 naive and one held CD8 memory. The study's findings and limits: The study found lower generation probabilities in non-shared clonotypes than in those shared by all four donors.

A remark on this clone: The target antigen is unknown.

Subsets obtained from CD4+ cells comprised CD45RA+ naive and CD45RA-negative memory cells. Sequencing used immunoSEQ multiplex PCR; TCRdb keeps in-frame clones, though not all of them. This table has hundreds of thousands of clones, 74% appearing once. The CDR3 covers 11 residues. V was cut by 6 bases and J by 1 base, with 3 bases left in between. Germline V gene data show CDR1 as ENHRY and CDR2 as SYGVKD. Sequenced: memory CD4+ T cells sorted from blood. This sample's subset: CD45RA-negative fraction. The sequence was obtained from a woman in her 30s in good health. The rearrangement joins TRBV10-3 to TRBJ1-1; no firm D call. The CDR3 sequence is CAIRENTEAFF. CDR3 nucleotides: TGTGCCATCAGGGAGAACACTGAAGCTTTCTTT.